This T cell receptor beta chain was recorded in a study of neoadjuvant nivolumab and ipilimumab in lung cancer (dated by TCRdb to about 2020). Study-level background: Intravenous nivolumab was dosed at 3 mg/kg on days 1, 15 and 29, and in the combination arm ipilimumab 1 mg/kg was added on day 1 only. The primary endpoint of the trial was the rate of major pathologic response (MPR) in the intention-to-treat population of each study arm. The trial treated 44 patients with operable NSCLC: 23 were randomized to nivolumab monotherapy and around 20 to nivolumab plus ipilimumab. The study compared TCR repertoires in pretherapy (baseline) peripheral blood with TCR repertoires in tumors resected at surgery following neoadjuvant immune checkpoint blockade. Matched pretherapy and resected tumor pairs were analyzed for seven patients, of whom four received nivolumab and three received nivolumab plus ipilimumab.

General conclusions and limits of the study: Compared with tumor-adjacent uninvolved lung, resected tumors had greater TCR richness and clonality, and increases showed up in more of the dual-therapy-treated tumors. A small number of samples was subjected to TCR sequencing. There was no significant correlation between TCR clonality and pathologic tumor regression, and just a single major-pathologic-response sample was available for the clonality-regression analysis. From pretherapy to surgery, tumor T-cell richness and clonality went up in three of three dual-therapy tumors, versus only two of four nivolumab-treated tumors. Richness in tumors resected after neoadjuvant therapy showed a positive correlation with pretherapy blood TCR richness (Spearman R ≈ 0.78).

Library prep was done by the immunoSEQ multiplex PCR assay. As for the original processing: Repertoires were summarized by richness and clonality, and significantly expanded and contracted clones were identified between pre- and post-therapy samples. Entries here come from immuneACCESS through TCRdb and include only in-frame sequences with V and J called. Some clones fail to appear in such tables; in the studies checked, an unresolved V gene covers under half of the shortfall, and the cause of the remainder is unknown. Clone size and the V and J calls come from that table; the DNA yielded D and trimming. The sample table holds some 18,000 clones, of which approximately 87% were seen once. Roughly 2% of the sample goes to the ten largest clones. This sample's time point label indicates: pretherapy, before neoadjuvant immune checkpoint inhibitors. Samples came from the phase 2 randomized NEOSTAR trial, which tested neoadjuvant nivolumab or nivolumab plus ipilimumab followed by surgery in operable NSCLC.

The CDR3, cysteine through phenylalanine, is 12 amino acids long. Only the CDR3 DNA is retained, 36 bases long and in frame from the first base. Sequences MDHEN (CDR1) and SYDVKM (CDR2) are obtained from the germline V gene. Clipping removes 11 bases from V and 5 bases from J, with 6 as the unmatched junction base count. Details on this clone: The clone's antigen remains unknown. Per-base quality was not reported, and no clone a single base away is much larger than it.

This sequence was found in an adult with non-small cell lung cancer. The material sequenced was peripheral blood, taken before neoadjuvant nivolumab, alone or with ipilimumab. The chain is assembled from TRBV28 and TRBJ2-7, and TRBD1 aligns with 10 junction nucleotides. The CDR3: CAGGQGVDEQYF. Read as DNA, the sequence is TGTGCCGGAGGACAGGGGGTGGACGAGCAGTACTTC. The reference TRBV28 and TRBJ2-7 proteins fill in what lies around the CDR3, so the full variable domain reads DVKVTQSSRYLVKRTGEKVFLECVQDMDHENMFWYRQDPGLGLRLIYFSYDVKMKEKGDIPEGYSVSREKKERFSLILESASTNQTSMYLCAGGQGVDEQYFGPGTRLTVT.